These T cell receptor beta chains were read from a single sample in a study of identical twins. TCRdb analysed the 5' RACE reads with MiXCR anew, one entry per CDR3 protein. This table has approximately 630,000 distinct CDR3 sequences, around 7.5% appearing once. The same sample was also studied in work on yellow fever vaccine responses in identical twins.

Input material: PBMCs. The receptor set was obtained from a woman under 30 in good health. Both conserved end residues are part of each CDR3. Fields, in order: CDR3 length, J gene, V gene, D gene, clone size, CDR3 protein, CDR3 DNA. A D gene is named only where the DNA matches it firmly. Size is stated for part of the rows, as once, few or many counts, or as a class when the clone is expanded.

cdr3_length: 12; j_call: TRBJ2-7; v_call: TRBV10-3; d_call: NA; clone_size: NA; cdr3_aa: CASRSSGYEQYF; cdr3_nt: TGTGCCTCTCGGAGTAGCGGCTACGAGCAGTACTTC
cdr3_length: 16; j_call: TRBJ2-5; v_call: TRBV4-2; d_call: TRBD2; clone_size: many; cdr3_aa: CASSQDPSGGGETQYF; cdr3_nt: TGTGCCAGCAGCCAAGACCCATCGGGAGGAGGAGAGACCCAGTACTTC
cdr3_length: 15; j_call: TRBJ2-2; v_call: TRBV12-3/TRBV12-4; d_call: TRBD2; clone_size: NA; cdr3_aa: CASSFLSLAVGGLFF; cdr3_nt: TGTGCCAGCAGTTTTTTAAGTCTAGCGGTCGGGGGGCTGTTTTTT
cdr3_length: 15; j_call: TRBJ2-2; v_call: TRBV7-9; d_call: NA; clone_size: NA; cdr3_aa: CASSLGGRITGELFF; cdr3_nt: TGTGCCAGCAGCTTAGGTGGGAGAATCACCGGGGAGCTGTTTTTT
cdr3_length: 17; j_call: TRBJ2-5; v_call: TRBV29-1; d_call: NA; clone_size: few; cdr3_aa: CSVEDSQTGGAGGTQYF; cdr3_nt: TGCAGCGTTGAAGATAGCCAGACTGGCGGAGCCGGAGGCACCCAGTACTTC
cdr3_length: 14; j_call: TRBJ2-3; v_call: TRBV20-1; d_call: NA; clone_size: NA; cdr3_aa: CSARKLGGTDTQYF; cdr3_nt: TGCAGTGCTAGGAAGCTGGGGGGCACAGATACGCAGTATTTT
cdr3_length: 13; j_call: TRBJ2-7; v_call: TRBV27; d_call: NA; clone_size: NA; cdr3_aa: CASSLLGPYEQYF; cdr3_nt: TGTGCCAGCAGTTTATTGGGTCCCTACGAGCAGTACTTC
cdr3_length: 17; j_call: TRBJ2-3; v_call: TRBV20-1; d_call: NA; clone_size: NA; cdr3_aa: CSARDIAMGGLTDTQYF; cdr3_nt: TGCAGTGCTAGAGATATAGCTATGGGGGGCCTCACAGATACGCAGTATTTT
cdr3_length: 12; j_call: TRBJ2-1; v_call: TRBV11-2; d_call: NA; clone_size: few; cdr3_aa: CASSLGLLEQFF; cdr3_nt: TGTGCCAGCAGCTTAGGACTCCTTGAGCAGTTCTTC
cdr3_length: 16; j_call: TRBJ2-5; v_call: TRBV28; d_call: NA; clone_size: many; cdr3_aa: CASSRRGIGYQETQYF; cdr3_nt: TGTGCCAGCAGTCGCAGGGGAATAGGGTACCAAGAGACCCAGTACTTC
cdr3_length: 17; j_call: TRBJ2-1; v_call: TRBV24-1; d_call: TRBD2; clone_size: few; cdr3_aa: CATSDPWGTSGGAGLFF; cdr3_nt: TGTGCCACCAGTGACCCCTGGGGGACTAGCGGGGGGGCCGGGCTGTTCTTC
cdr3_length: 18; j_call: TRBJ2-2; v_call: TRBV23-1; d_call: TRBD1; clone_size: NA; cdr3_aa: CASSQPGDSEDSTGELFF; cdr3_nt: TGCGCCAGCAGTCAACCTGGGGACAGCGAGGACTCTACCGGGGAGCTGTTTTTT
cdr3_length: 16; j_call: TRBJ2-1; v_call: TRBV20-1; d_call: TRBD2; clone_size: few; cdr3_aa: CSARQWGGRDDNEQFF; cdr3_nt: TGCAGTGCTAGACAGTGGGGCGGGAGGGATGACAATGAGCAGTTCTTC
cdr3_length: 15; j_call: TRBJ2-2; v_call: TRBV11-3; d_call: NA; clone_size: few; cdr3_aa: CASSRDSVGSGELFF; cdr3_nt: TGTGCCAGCAGCCGGGACTCCGTTGGGAGCGGGGAGCTGTTTTTT
cdr3_length: 15; j_call: TRBJ2-2; v_call: TRBV15; d_call: NA; clone_size: many; cdr3_aa: CATSRDSVDTGELFF; cdr3_nt: TGTGCCACCAGCAGAGACAGTGTGGATACCGGGGAGCTGTTTTTT